These 26 T cell receptor beta chains originate from one sample sequenced in a study of T cell repertoires in cytomegalovirus infection. TCRdb reprocessed the reads via MiXCR and lists one record per CDR3 protein. The table records 600,000 to 700,000 distinct CDR3 sequences, 30% to 40% of them present only once. For these TCRs, the target antigens are not known. This specimen was cultured PBMCs, taken from culture after CMV antigen stimulation. These receptor sequences come from a human donor in good health (CMV status not recorded). Some clones in this sample may be carry-over from other donors' samples.

This clonotype was counted ten times or more. V is TRBV7-8 and J is TRBJ2-7; the D gene is possibly TRBD1 (5 bases). The CDR3 consists of 14 residues. Germline V gene lookup returns CDR1 SGHVS and CDR2 FQNEAQ. V was trimmed by 5 bases and J by 2 bases, leaving 13 bases between them. Here the CDR3 DNA reads TGTGCCAGCAGCATCCCGACAGCGACCTACGAGCAGTACTTC. Protein product: CASSIPTATYEQYF.

This chain connects TRBV5-1 to TRBJ2-1, with TRBD2 matching 7 bases. This CDR3 contains 10 residues. The V segment lost 5 bases and the J segment 12 bases; nucleotides outside the gene matches: 2. Germline CDR1 is SGHRS and CDR2 is YFSETQ. CDR3 amino acids: CASSGEGQFF. DNA of the CDR3: TGCGCCAGCAGTGGGGAGGGGCAGTTCTTC.

This clonotype showed up just a few times. The rearrangement joins TRBV11-2 to TRBJ1-1; D is uncertain. Trimming left V 5 bases short and J 1 base short, with 8 bases between. This CDR3 spans 13 amino acids. The germline CDR1 and CDR2 sequences are SGHAT and FQNNGV. The CDR3 sequence: CASSAPGNTEAFF. The CDR3 DNA is TGTGCCAGCAGCGCCCCAGGGAACACTGAAGCTTTCTTT.

This clonotype appeared many times. The chain combines TRBV12-3 or TRBV12-4 with TRBJ1-5; D unresolved. The CDR3 sequence is 13 residues long. Trimming stripped 3 bases from V and 4 bases from J, with 7 bases between. Here the CDR3 reads CASSFWENQPQHF. CDR3 DNA: TGTGCCAGCAGTTTCTGGGAAAATCAGCCCCAGCATTTT.

This clonotype was recorded at least ten times. The genes are TRBV7-2 and TRBJ2-5, with 10 nucleotides matching TRBD1. J was trimmed by 2 bases and V by 3 bases; bases with no gene match: 0. CDR3 size: 14 residues. Germline CDR1 reads SGHTA; CDR2 reads FQGNSA. This CDR3 reads CASSLDRGQETQYF. The CDR3 nucleotides are TGTGCCAGCAGCTTGGACAGGGGGCAAGAGACCCAGTACTTC.

There are a few counts of this clonotype. The J gene is TRBJ2-1, the V gene TRBV7-6, with D uncertain. CDR3 size: 13 residues. In germline, CDR1 is SGHVS, CDR2 FNYEAQ. The germline V and J ends were trimmed by 6 bases and 9 bases, with 15 bases remaining between them. The chain's CDR3 is CASRHPSLGEQFF. The CDR3 nucleotides are TGTGCCAGCAGGCATCCATCTTTGGGTGAGCAGTTCTTC.

This clonotype was detected ten times or more. The germline gene is not matched at one end of the junction; a read error may be the cause. The rearrangement joins TRBV12-3 or TRBV12-4 to TRBJ1-5; TRBD1 matches at 11 bases. There are 15 residues in the CDR3. The CDR3 DNA reads as TGTGCCAGCAGCTTAGCCGGGACAGGGGGGCAGCCCCAGCATTTT. Encoded protein: CASSLAGTGGQPQHF.

This chain connects TRBV20-1 to TRBJ1-6; the D gene is possibly TRBD1 (6 bases). CDR1 and CDR2 from the germline V gene are DFQATT and SNEGSKA (reference sequence). V was shortened by 2 bases and J by 7 bases, with 12 bases between the two germline ends. CDR3 length equals 14 residues. CDR3: CSARTQGVNSPLHF. The CDR3, as DNA: TGCAGTGCTAGAACACAGGGTGTAAATTCACCCCTCCACTTT.

This clonotype was detected only a few times. The V and J genes are TRBV6-1 and TRBJ2-5; 10 bases line up with TRBD1. The CDR3 consists of 16 residues. With V trimmed by 7 bases and J by 5 bases, 13 bases remained unmatched. The germline V gene has CDR1 MNHNS and CDR2 SASEGT. As DNA, the CDR3 is TGTGCCAGCAACGCCCGGGACAGGGGTAGTCCTGAGACCCAGTACTTC. Its translation: CASNARDRGSPETQYF.

V gene TRBV6-1 combines with J gene TRBJ2-3; 8 bases fit TRBD2. The length of the CDR3 is 18 residues. With V trimmed by 4 bases and J by 4 bases, 16 bases remained unmatched. Germline V CDR1 and CDR2: MNHNS, SASEGT. CDR3 sequence reads: CASSGNPGDGGASDTQYF. The CDR3 bases are TGTGCCAGCAGTGGGAATCCGGGGGACGGGGGGGCTTCAGATACGCAGTATTTT.

The chain has TRBV20-1 and TRBJ2-1, with unresolved D. The V end lost 3 bases, the J end lost 0 bases, and 9 bases lay between the germline ends. This CDR3 has 14 residues. Germline loops: CDR1 DFQATT, CDR2 SNEGSKA (reference sequence). The CDR3 bases are TGCAGTGCTAGGTCTGATCCCTCCTACAATGAGCAGTTCTTC. Its protein product is CSARSDPSYNEQFF.

This clonotype was recorded at least ten times. Written as DNA, the CDR3 is TGTGCCAGCAGCCCCGGACTAGCGGAGTTCTACGAGCAGTACTTC. It is translated as CASSPGLAEFYEQYF. The chain joins TRBV7-2 to TRBJ2-7, with 10 bases that match TRBD2. The length of the CDR3 is 15 residues. The V gene end was trimmed by 5 bases and the J gene end by 3 bases; junction bases not matched to a gene: 7. Looked up from germline, CDR1 is SGHTA and CDR2 is FQGNSA.

The chain employs TRBV6-1 and TRBJ1-4; TRBD1 matches at 7 bases. CDR1 is MNHNS, CDR2 SASEGT, per germline. The V segment lost 4 bases and the J segment 8 bases; nucleotides outside the gene matches: 19. The CDR3 runs 18 residues. The CDR3 DNA follows: TGTGCCAGCAGTGGAGACAGGGCAGCGGATTGGAGGCGAGAAAAACTGTTTTTT. Its protein is CASSGDRAADWRREKLFF.

This clonotype was recorded many times. The chain links TRBV7-2 to TRBJ2-3; D perhaps matches TRBD2 (6 bases). Per germline, CDR1 SGHTA and CDR2 FQGNSA. This CDR3 comprises 16 residues. The V end was cut by 5 bases, the J end by 6 bases, with 21 bases between. The CDR3 bases are TGTGCCAGCAGCCAGTACGCTAGCGCCTTTCCGGATACGCAGTATTTT. Its protein is CASSQYASAFPDTQYF.

J is TRBJ2-5 and V is TRBV2; 7 nucleotides line up with TRBD1. The CDR3 loop spans 14 amino acids. CDR1 and CDR2 from the germline V gene are SNHLY and FYNNEI. J lost 4 bases, V lost 6 bases, and 8 bases had no gene match. CDR3 region: CASRFRGSIETQYF. The DNA of the CDR3 is TGTGCCAGCAGGTTCAGGGGGTCAATAGAGACCCAGTACTTC.

Here the CDR3 DNA reads TGTGCCAGCAGCTTATACAAAGGGGCAGATACGCAGTATTTT. It is translated as CASSLYKGADTQYF. The rearrangement uses TRBV7-9 and TRBJ2-3; TRBD1 is a possible D gene (5 bases). Germline CDR1 is SEHNR and CDR2 is FQNEAQ (reference sequence). The CDR3 totals 14 residues. Trimming removed 2 bases at V and 4 bases at J, with 10 bases between.

CDR3 in amino acids: CASSQAASTDTQYF. The CDR3, as DNA: TGTGCCAGCAGTCAGGCTGCTAGCACAGATACGCAGTATTTT. This chain links TRBV12-3 or TRBV12-4 with TRBJ2-3; D remains unclear. Trimming took off 5 bases at V and 0 bases at J, with 9 bases between the two ends. The CDR3 is 14 residues long.

This clonotype appeared many times. The V call is TRBV6-1, the J call TRBJ2-3; no firm D call. The CDR3 runs 13 residues. Trimming cost V 11 bases and J 8 bases, with 20 bases left between them. Germline values: CDR1 MNHNS, CDR2 SASEGT. CDR3 amino acids: CAATKVMVGTQYF. CDR3 bases: TGTGCCGCTACGAAGGTCATGGTTGGTACGCAGTATTTT.

This clonotype occurred a few times. The V call is TRBV7-8, the J call TRBJ2-5, with TRBD2 identical over 7 bases. CDR1 is SGHVS and CDR2 is FQNEAQ in the germline V gene. The CDR3 has 15 residues. V was pared by 6 bases and J by 2 bases, with 9 bases of the junction left unmatched. CDR3 in amino acids: CASSQGDYPQETQYF. CDR3 bases: TGTGCCAGCAGTCAAGGGGACTACCCACAAGAGACCCAGTACTTC.

This clonotype appeared a few times. The DNA of the CDR3 is TGTGCCAGCAGTGAATTCGGCGGGAGATCCCACAATGAGCAGTTCTTC. Encoded protein: CASSEFGGRSHNEQFF. V is TRBV6-1 and J is TRBJ2-1, with TRBD2 identical over 7 bases. The V gene's germline CDR1 is MNHNS and CDR2 SASEGT. Unmatched junction bases numbered 9, after V lost 2 bases and J lost 5 bases. CDR3 length: 16 amino acids.

This clonotype was observed many times. V gene TRBV7-2 combines with J gene TRBJ1-1; D gene uncertain. Germline lookup yields CDR1 SGHTA and CDR2 FQGNSA. The CDR3 sequence is 12 residues long. V was trimmed by 1 base and J by 7 bases, leaving 7 bases between them. In DNA, the CDR3 is TGTGCCAGCAGCTTAGGCGGTAATGAAGCTTTCTTT. It is translated as CASSLGGNEAFF. The full variable domain, its missing parts supplied by reference TRBV7-2 and TRBJ1-1, is GAGVSQSPSNKVTEKGKDVELRCDPISGHTALYWYRQSLGQGLEFLIYFQGNSAPDKSGLPSDRFSAERTGGSVSTLTIQRTQQEDSAVYLCASSLGGNEAFFGQGTRLTVV.

The rearrangement uses TRBV5-4 and TRBJ2-1; TRBD2 matches at 7 bases. This CDR3 region has 18 residues. V shed 5 bases and J 0 bases; nucleotides not matched to a gene: 14. Per the germline V gene, CDR1 is SGHNT and CDR2 is YYREEE (reference sequence). The CDR3 DNA is TGTGCCAGCAGACCCGGGACTAACCAGTTAAGCTCCTACAATGAGCAGTTCTTC. This translates into CASRPGTNQLSSYNEQFF.

The chain combines TRBV28 with TRBJ1-1, with D possibly being TRBD1 (5 bases). Germline-derived CDR1 and CDR2 are MDHEN and SYDVKM. Trimming took off 11 bases at V and 1 base at J, with 11 bases between the two ends. The CDR3 has 12 amino acids. CDR3 residues: CAPQGANTEAFF. DNA of the CDR3: TGTGCCCCCCAGGGCGCGAACACTGAAGCTTTCTTT.

This clonotype has only a few counts. The chain recombines TRBV7-2 with TRBJ2-6, with D perhaps being TRBD1 or TRBD2 (6 bases each). The CDR3 runs to 16 residues. CDR1 and CDR2 (germline): SGHTA, FQGNSA. V was clipped by 5 bases and J by 0 bases, with 11 bases between them. As DNA, the CDR3 is TGTGCCAGCAGCCTCGGAGGGGGCTCTGGGGCCAACGTCCTGACTTTC. The encoded protein is CASSLGGGSGANVLTF.

The CDR3 is CASRHSGGLHEQFF. In DNA, the CDR3 is TGTGCCAGCAGACATAGCGGGGGTTTGCATGAGCAGTTCTTC. V is TRBV12-3 or TRBV12-4 and J is TRBJ2-1; 9 bases are a match to TRBD2. V shed 6 bases, J shed 8 bases, and the junction held 8 bases outside the gene matches. The CDR3 is 14 amino acids.

A few counts support this clonotype. V usage is TRBV6-1 and J usage is TRBJ2-6, with D unclear. The germline V gene encodes CDR1 MNHNS and CDR2 SASEGT. The CDR3 is 15 amino acids. Trimming stripped 6 bases from V and 5 bases from J, with 14 bases between. The CDR3 loop reads CASSPNPLRANVLTF. The CDR3, as DNA: TGTGCCAGCAGCCCGAACCCCCTGAGGGCCAACGTCCTGACTTTC.